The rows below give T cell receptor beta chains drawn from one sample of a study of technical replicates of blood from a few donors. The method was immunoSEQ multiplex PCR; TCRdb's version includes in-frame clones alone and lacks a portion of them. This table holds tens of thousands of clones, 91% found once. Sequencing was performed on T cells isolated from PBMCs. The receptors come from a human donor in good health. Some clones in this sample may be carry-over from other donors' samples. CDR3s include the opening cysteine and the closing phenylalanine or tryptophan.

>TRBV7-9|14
CASSQTGKVDEQYF
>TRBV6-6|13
CASSSRFYTEAFF
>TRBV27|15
CASSLSRGSNQPQHF
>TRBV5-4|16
CASSLRLAGGPGEQFF
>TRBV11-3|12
CASSRGPGELFF
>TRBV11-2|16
CASSFSMGLLQNEQFF
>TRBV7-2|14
CASSPGLLNGPQHF
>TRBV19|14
CASSMGQIYEKLFF
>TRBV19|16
CASRISSGSLSGELFF
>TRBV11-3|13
CASSSTRVDREVF
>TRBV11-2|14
CASSSGTELTEAFF
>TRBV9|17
CASSLPRAGGSYNEQFF
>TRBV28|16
CASSLSRDRGSLEAFF
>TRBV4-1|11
CASSQDRGYTF
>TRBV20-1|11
CSVGTADGYTF
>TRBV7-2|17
CASSPGQGRESPDTQYF
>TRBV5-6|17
CASSLAGGTWGADTQYF
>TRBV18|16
CASSPQQALHGNTIYF
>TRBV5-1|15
CASSPSSGRAYEQFF
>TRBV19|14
CASSTGLAKNEQFF
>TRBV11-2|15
CASSWGTSGSYEQYF
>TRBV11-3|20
CASSSPRERVPLRGTDTQYF
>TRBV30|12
CAWSELTETQYF